This T cell receptor (beta chain) originates from a study of T-cell reconstitution after alpha-beta-depleted transplantation in children. Unique molecular identifiers were incorporated when the TCRbeta library was constructed. TCRdb analysed the PCR reads with MiXCR anew, one entry per CDR3 protein. Among about 400,000 distinct CDR3 sequences listed, just over 20% were seen once. The V gene's germline CDR1 is DFQATT and CDR2 SNEGSKA (reference sequence). V shed 4 bases, J shed 3 bases, and the junction held 13 bases outside the gene matches. This CDR3 has 16 residues. This rearrangement joins TRBV20-1 to TRBJ1-2, with 8 bases lining up with TRBD1. Source: PBMCs from the stem cell graft donor, taken from the stem cell graft. The TCR originated in a human donor who donated a stem cell graft to a child with acute myeloid leukemia. CDR3 sequence reads: CSANLGTGVTYYGYTF. The CDR3 bases are TGCAGTGCTAACCTAGGGACAGGAGTGACTTACTATGGCTACACCTTC.